A single sample gave rise to the 18 T cell receptor beta chains below, sequenced in a study of glioma-infiltrating T cells. Using RNA template, CDR3s of TCR alpha and beta were amplified with iRepertoire arm-PCR. TCRdb reprocessed the multiplex PCR reads via MiXCR and lists one record per CDR3 protein. The sample consists of 150,000 to 200,000 distinct CDR3 sequences, 43% of them appearing once. The sample was glioma tissue, nonneoplastic brain tissue, or PBMCs (not recorded which). Every receptor here comes from a human donor with low-grade glioma or glioblastoma, undergoing nonglioma brain surgery, or in good health (not recorded which).

This clonotype has a single count. A much larger clone lies one base from this, so it may be a read error. The V call is TRBV28, the J call TRBJ2-7; D is undetermined. Germline loops: CDR1 MDHEN, CDR2 SYDVKM. This CDR3 comprises 13 residues. The CDR3 nucleotides read TGTGCCAGCAGTCGCGCCGTTCCCTACGAGCATTACTTC. This encodes CASSRAVPYEHYF.

A remark on this clonotype: A read error is possible here, since a much larger clone lies one base away. This chain connects TRBV6-1 to TRBJ2-2, with 7 bases matching TRBD1. Per the germline V gene, CDR1 is MNHNS and CDR2 is SASEGT. The trim removed 2 bases at V and 6 bases at J, leaving 9 bases unmatched. The CDR3 spans 16 residues. CDR3 sequence reads: CASSESPTGISGELFF. The CDR3 nucleotides are TGTGCCAGCAGTGAAAGCCCGACAGGGATCTCCGGGGAGCTGTTTTTT.

The chain couples TRBV3-1 to TRBJ2-5; TRBD2 aligns across 10 bases. Germline V gives CDR1 LGHDT, CDR2 YNNKEL (reference sequence). There are 15 residues in the CDR3. The V gene end was trimmed by 3 bases and the J gene end by 5 bases; junction bases not matched to a gene: 6. CDR3 region: CASSQDTAGGETQYF. As DNA, the CDR3 is TGTGCCAGCAGCCAGGACACAGCGGGAGGGGAGACCCAGTACTTC.

About this clonotype itself: The junction shows a germline mismatch at one end, possibly a read error. This chain links TRBV27 with TRBJ2-7; D might be TRBD2 (6 bases). Germline CDR1 and CDR2: MNHEY and SMNVEV (reference sequence). CDR3 length equals 12 residues. CDR3 region: CSSSTLANDQYF. In nucleotides, the CDR3 is TGTTCCAGCAGTACGCTAGCGAACGATCAGTACTTC.

For this clonotype: An end of the junction does not agree with germline; a read error may underlie this. The chain uses TRBV28 and TRBJ1-5; D call uncertain. The germline V gene encodes CDR1 MDHEN and CDR2 SYDVKM. CDR3 length equals 15 residues. This CDR3 reads CASTLYHSGNHPQHF. The CDR3 coding sequence is TGTGCCAGCACCTTATACCACTCCGGCAATCATCCCCAGCATTTT.

CDR3 bases: TGTGCCAGCAGCCAAGGACGTCAGACCACAGATACGCAGTATTTT. This sequence encodes CASSQGRQTTDTQYF. This chain connects TRBV3-1 to TRBJ2-3; no reliable D call. With 1 base removed from V and 2 bases from J, the gap between germline ends came to 10 bases. Germline V lookup: CDR1 LGHDT, CDR2 YNNKEL (reference sequence). CDR3 length equals 15 residues.

This clonotype was recorded many times. V usage is TRBV20-1 and J usage is TRBJ1-4; D is unresolved. From germline, CDR1 is DFQATT and CDR2 SNEGSKA (reference sequence). The CDR3 totals 13 residues. V lost 5 bases and J lost 6, with 13 bases in between. CDR3 sequence (DNA): TGCAGTGCTCTTGCGGGGTCGGATGAAAAACTGTTTTTT. Protein product: CSALAGSDEKLFF.

This clonotype was seen at least ten times. J is TRBJ1-2 and V is TRBV2, with TRBD1 as a possible D gene (6 bases). The CDR3 extends over 13 amino acids. Between the trimmed V and J ends, which lost 5 bases and 2 bases, there was a span of 9 bases. Per germline, CDR1 SNHLY and CDR2 FYNNEI. The CDR3 here is CASSYRANYGYTF. The CDR3 DNA follows: TGTGCCAGCAGTTACAGGGCCAACTATGGCTACACCTTC.

This clonotype has just one count. The chain has TRBV5-8 and TRBJ1-4; D unresolved. From germline, CDR1 is SGHTS and CDR2 YDEGEE. Trimming shortened V by 1 base and J by 3 bases, and 13 bases separated the two germline ends. This CDR3 is 16 amino acids long. The CDR3: CASSLMGTLSNEKLFF. The CDR3 region has the DNA TGTGCCAGCAGCTTGATGGGCACCCTATCTAATGAAAAACTGTTTTTT.

This rearrangement joins TRBV20-1 to TRBJ1-5; possibly TRBD1 for D (5 bases). V dropped 5 bases and J dropped 2 bases, with 10 bases sitting between them. Germline CDR1 is DFQATT and CDR2 is SNEGSKA (reference sequence). The CDR3 has 13 residues. DNA for the CDR3: TGCAGTGCTCCGATGGGGGGCAATCAGCCCCAGCATTTT. It codes for CSAPMGGNQPQHF.

The V and J genes are TRBV18 and TRBJ2-3, with TRBD1 as a possible D gene (6 bases). CDR1 is KGHSH and CDR2 is LQKENI in the germline V gene. Trimming cost V 5 bases and J 5 bases, with 11 bases left between them. The CDR3 covers 13 residues. The CDR3 sequence: CASSKDRKDTQYF. The CDR3 DNA follows: TGTGCCAGCTCAAAGGACAGAAAAGATACGCAGTATTTT.

A few counts support this clonotype. Since a much larger clone is just one base distant, this may be a read error. The rearrangement uses TRBV20-1 and TRBJ1-2; D unclear. The CDR3 has 15 amino acids. V was clipped by 5 bases and J by 7 bases, with 23 bases between them. Germline CDR1 reads DFQATT; CDR2 reads SNEGSKA (reference sequence). The CDR3 DNA reads TGCAGTGCTCAATCGATTATGGAAAGGGAGGTTGGCTACACCTTC. Protein: CSAQSIMEREVGYTF.

To note about this clonotype: The junction departs from the called germline gene at one end, perhaps through a read error. This chain connects TRBV6-5 to TRBJ1-1; D possibly corresponds to TRBD1 (6 bases). There are 16 residues in the CDR3. Germline CDR1 reads MNHEY; CDR2 reads SVGAGI. CDR3 amino acids: CASRGGRGTKNAEAFF. CDR3 in DNA: TGTGCCAGCAGGGGGGGGAGAGGGACAAAGAACGCTGAAGCTTTCTTT.

This clonotype has only one observation. The gene calls are TRBV6-5 and TRBJ2-5; TRBD2 might be the D (5 bases). The ends were cut back, 4 bases at V and 3 bases at J, with 15 bases in the middle. The germline V gene encodes CDR1 MNHEY and CDR2 SVGAGI. The CDR3 is 15 amino acids. CDR3 sequence: CASSLEAHSEETQYF. CDR3 nucleotides: TGTGCCAGCAGTTTGGAGGCACATAGCGAAGAGACCCAGTACTTC.

Turning to this clonotype: A read error may explain this, as a much larger clone is one base away. V is TRBV28 and J is TRBJ1-4; D is ambiguous. The CDR3 totals 15 residues. V gave up 2 bases and J gave up 8 bases, with 15 bases separating them. Germline CDR1 and CDR2: MDHEN and SYDVKM. The CDR3 is CASSLDGNLAEKLFF. CDR3 DNA sequence: TGTGCCAGCAGTTTAGACGGAAATTTAGCGGAAAAACTGTTTTTT.

Note on this clonotype: This clone may be a read error of a much larger clone one base away. This chain links TRBV7-2 with TRBJ2-3; D gene unclear. Trimming removed 5 bases at V and 6 bases at J, with 12 bases between. Germline V gene lookup returns CDR1 SGHTA and CDR2 FQGNSA. The CDR3 contains 13 residues. The CDR3 DNA sequence: TGTGCCAGCAGCCCCCTAGGCTTGGATACGCAGTATTTT. Protein product: CASSPLGLDTQYF.

A note on this clonotype: A much larger clonotype is one base distant, so this may be a read error. This chain connects TRBV7-9 to TRBJ2-7; the D is unclear. Germline V gene sequence: CDR1 SEHNR, CDR2 FQNEAQ (reference sequence). The CDR3 spans 12 residues. The V gene lost 3 bases and the J gene lost 3 bases, with 6 bases spanning the gap. The CDR3 loop reads CASSFESYEQYF. The CDR3 nucleotides read TGTGCCAGCAGCTTTGAGAGCTACGAGCAGTACTTC.

Details on this clonotype: The junction departs from germline at one end; a sequencing error may be responsible. J is TRBJ1-2 and V is TRBV20-1, with 7 bases lining up with TRBD1. Per germline, CDR1 DFQATT and CDR2 SNEGSKA (reference sequence). The CDR3 has 14 residues. This CDR3 reads CSAREQGTNYCYTF. CDR3 nucleotide sequence: TGCAGTGCTAGAGAACAGGGGACGAACTATTGCTACACCTTC.